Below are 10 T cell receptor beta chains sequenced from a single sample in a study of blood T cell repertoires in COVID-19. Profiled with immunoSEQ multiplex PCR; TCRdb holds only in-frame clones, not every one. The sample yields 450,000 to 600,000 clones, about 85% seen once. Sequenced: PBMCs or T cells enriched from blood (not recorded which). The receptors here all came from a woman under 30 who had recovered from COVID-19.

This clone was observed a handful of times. DNA for the CDR3: TGTGCCACCAGCAGTCAGGGCCTGGATACGCAGTATTTT. Protein product: CATSSQGLDTQYF. The chain recombines TRBV15 with TRBJ2-3; the D gene is possibly TRBD1 (5 bases). Trimming removed 3 bases from V and 6 bases from J, with 10 bases in between. Germline-derived CDR1 and CDR2 are LNHNV and YYDKDF (reference sequence). The CDR3 consists of 13 residues.

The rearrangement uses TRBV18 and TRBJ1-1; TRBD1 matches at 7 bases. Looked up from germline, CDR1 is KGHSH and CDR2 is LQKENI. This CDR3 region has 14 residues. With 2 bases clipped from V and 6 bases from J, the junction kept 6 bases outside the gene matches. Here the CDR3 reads CASSPVGTASEAFF. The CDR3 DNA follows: TGTGCCAGCTCACCAGTAGGGACAGCTTCTGAAGCTTTCTTT.

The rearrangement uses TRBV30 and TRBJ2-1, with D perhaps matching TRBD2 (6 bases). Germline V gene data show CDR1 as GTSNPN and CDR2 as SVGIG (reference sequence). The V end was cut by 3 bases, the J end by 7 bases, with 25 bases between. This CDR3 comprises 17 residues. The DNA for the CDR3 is TGTGCCTGGAGAAGGAGAGGAGGGGAATTTGCGGGAAATGAGCAGTTCTTC. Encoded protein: CAWRRRGGEFAGNEQFF.

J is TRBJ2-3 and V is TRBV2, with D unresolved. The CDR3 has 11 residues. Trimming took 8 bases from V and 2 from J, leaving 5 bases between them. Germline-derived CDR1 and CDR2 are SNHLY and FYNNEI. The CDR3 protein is CASQYTDTQYF. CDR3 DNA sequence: TGTGCCAGCCAGTACACAGATACGCAGTATTTT.

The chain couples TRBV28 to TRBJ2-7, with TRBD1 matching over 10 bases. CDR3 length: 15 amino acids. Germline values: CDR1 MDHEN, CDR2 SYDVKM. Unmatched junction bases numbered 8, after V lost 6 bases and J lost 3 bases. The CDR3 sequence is CASREPGTGVYEQYF. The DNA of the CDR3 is TGTGCCAGCAGGGAACCCGGGACAGGGGTCTACGAGCAGTACTTC.

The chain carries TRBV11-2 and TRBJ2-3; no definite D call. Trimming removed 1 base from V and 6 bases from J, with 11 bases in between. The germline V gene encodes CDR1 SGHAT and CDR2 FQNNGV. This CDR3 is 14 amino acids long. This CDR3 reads CASSLGPSLDTQYF. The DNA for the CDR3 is TGTGCCAGCAGCTTAGGTCCTAGTTTGGATACGCAGTATTTT.

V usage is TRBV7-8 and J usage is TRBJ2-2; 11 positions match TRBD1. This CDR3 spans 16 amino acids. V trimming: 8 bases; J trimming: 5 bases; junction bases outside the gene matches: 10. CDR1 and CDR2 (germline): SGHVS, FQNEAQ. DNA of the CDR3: TGTGCCAGCCGAAAAGGGACAGGGGGAAGGACCGGGGAGCTGTTTTTT. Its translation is CASRKGTGGRTGELFF. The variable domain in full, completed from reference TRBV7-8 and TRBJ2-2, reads GAGVSQSPRYKVAKRGQDVALRCDPISGHVSLFWYQQALGQGPEFLTYFQNEAQLDKSGLPSDRFFAERPEGSVSTLKIQRTQQEDSAVYLCASRKGTGGRTGELFFGEGSRLTVL.

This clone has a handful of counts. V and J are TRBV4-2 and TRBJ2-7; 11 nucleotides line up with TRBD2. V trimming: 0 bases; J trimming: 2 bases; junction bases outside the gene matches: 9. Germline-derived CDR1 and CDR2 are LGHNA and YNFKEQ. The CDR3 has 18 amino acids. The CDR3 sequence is CASSQDWASGGYPYEQYF. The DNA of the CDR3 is TGTGCCAGCAGCCAAGATTGGGCTAGCGGGGGGTACCCCTACGAGCAGTACTTC.

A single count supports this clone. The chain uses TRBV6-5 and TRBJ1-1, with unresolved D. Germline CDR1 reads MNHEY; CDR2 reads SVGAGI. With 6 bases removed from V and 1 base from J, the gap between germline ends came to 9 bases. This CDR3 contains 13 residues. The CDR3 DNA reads TGTGCCAGCAGACGGGGTCAGAACACTGAAGCTTTCTTT. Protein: CASRRGQNTEAFF.

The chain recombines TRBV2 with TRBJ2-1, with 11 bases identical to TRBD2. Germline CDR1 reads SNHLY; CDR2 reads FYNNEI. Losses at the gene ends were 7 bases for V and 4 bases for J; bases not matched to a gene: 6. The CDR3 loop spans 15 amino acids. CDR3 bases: TGTGCCAGCACCGGAGGGACTAGCGGTTACAATGAGCAGTTCTTC. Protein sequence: CASTGGTSGYNEQFF.